These T cell receptor beta chains were read from a single sample in a study of T cells in Graves' hyperthyroidism and ophthalmopathy. One entry per CDR3 protein results from TCRdb running MiXCR on the multiplex PCR reads. The sample includes under 700,000 distinct CDR3 sequences, over 15% seen only once; the top ten take 18%. Input material: blood. The receptors originated from a woman in her late teens or twenties with Graves' hyperthyroidism. Each CDR3 is given without its conserved first and last residue.

j_gene	v_gene	CDR3aa
TRBJ2-7	TRBV12-3/TRBV12-4	ASSLTGTSYEQY
TRBJ1-6	TRBV12-5	ASGFDGGNSPLH
TRBJ2-5	TRBV7-2	ASSFGPLAGGGVQETQY
TRBJ1-1	TRBV12-3/TRBV12-4	ASSLGRTTF
TRBJ2-3	TRBV13	ASSLASGVTDTQY
TRBJ1-5	TRBV5-1	ASSRGPNSNQPQH
TRBJ1-1	TRBV19	ASTQGVGTEAF
TRBJ2-7	TRBV29-1	SVDLGDEQY
TRBJ2-1	TRBV6-1	ASSEALTWGGDEQF
TRBJ2-3	TRBV11-3	ASSRQTETGSSTDTQY
TRBJ2-2	TRBV12-3/TRBV12-4	ASSFEGGTGELF
TRBJ2-5	TRBV12-3/TRBV12-4	ASRPNRDWGETQY
TRBJ2-5	TRBV20-1	SLTVFGPETQY
TRBJ2-7	TRBV20-1	SARDRQGYSYEQY
TRBJ1-5	TRBV12-3/TRBV12-4	ASSPDRRVDPQH
TRBJ1-3	TRBV7-2	ASSPHRGDTIY
TRBJ1-2	TRBV5-1	ASSLGSVGLTKRYT
TRBJ2-1	TRBV7-9	ASSERVDRGPNEQF
TRBJ2-1	TRBV29-1	SVVKRETYNEQF
TRBJ2-2	TRBV28	ASSFLTVRTGELF
TRBJ2-2	TRBV10-3	AITGTGTGELF
TRBJ1-2	TRBV2	ASSTWGAGYT
TRBJ1-5	TRBV12-3/TRBV12-4	ASSLARGYNQPQH
TRBJ2-5	TRBV6-5	ASSYSRRAVGETQY
TRBJ2-5	TRBV6-1	ASSPTGDPETQY
TRBJ2-3	TRBV2	ASYRAKKQY
TRBJ1-1	TRBV12-3/TRBV12-4	ASTPLGDRGYIGTEAF
TRBJ2-3	TRBV28	ASCASGSTDTQY
TRBJ1-6	TRBV15	ATSRGYGQKDSPLH
TRBJ2-1	TRBV12-3/TRBV12-4	ASTYGLAGGYNEQF
TRBJ2-5	TRBV11-3	ASSEDQGETQY
TRBJ2-7	TRBV20-1	SATPWRYSYEQY
TRBJ2-3	TRBV7-9	ASSLVPSSGVHTDTQY
TRBJ1-5	TRBV5-5	ASSLLTQGNSNQPQH
TRBJ1-2	TRBV20-1	RASEGFQGVDGYT
TRBJ2-3	TRBV6-1	ASSRGLRTDTQY
TRBJ2-7	TRBV30	AWSGGVAYEQY
TRBJ1-2	TRBV6-1	ASRGAQGTGRYGYT
TRBJ2-7	TRBV10-3	AISVRSGLDEQY
TRBJ2-2	TRBV2	ASSESPGLAESNTGELF
TRBJ2-4	TRBV6-1	ASSESFGTGMIGSAKNIQY
TRBJ2-7	TRBV11-2	ASTHHRDLDYEQY
TRBJ2-7	TRBV7-2	ASSKTTRSGEQY
TRBJ2-1	TRBV7-9	ASSPPGGQTYNEQF
TRBJ1-1	TRBV6-1	ASSKVGWRTEAF
TRBJ1-2	TRBV12-3/TRBV12-4	ASSDRGRVSGYT
TRBJ2-2	TRBV11-3	ASNRQENTGELF
TRBJ1-1	TRBV6-1	ASSEPGMHTEAF
TRBJ2-6	TRBV12-3/TRBV12-4	ASTLRRQGGANVLT
TRBJ2-5	TRBV20-1	SAREGALGTQY